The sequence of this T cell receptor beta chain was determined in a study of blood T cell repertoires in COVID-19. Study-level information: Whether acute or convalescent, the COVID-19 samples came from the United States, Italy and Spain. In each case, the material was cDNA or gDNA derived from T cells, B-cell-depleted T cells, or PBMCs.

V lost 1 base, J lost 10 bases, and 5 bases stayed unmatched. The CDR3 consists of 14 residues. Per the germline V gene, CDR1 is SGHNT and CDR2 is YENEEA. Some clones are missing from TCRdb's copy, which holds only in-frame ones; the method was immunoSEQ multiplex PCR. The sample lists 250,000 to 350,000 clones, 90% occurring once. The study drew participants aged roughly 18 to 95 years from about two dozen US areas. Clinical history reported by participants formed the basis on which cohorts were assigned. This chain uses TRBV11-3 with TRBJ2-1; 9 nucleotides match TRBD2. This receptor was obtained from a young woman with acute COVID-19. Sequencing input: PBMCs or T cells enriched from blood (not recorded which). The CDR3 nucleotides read TGTGCCAGCAGCTTAGGCGGGAGGGCCAGGGAGCAGTTCTTC. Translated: CASSLGGRAREQFF.